This T cell receptor beta chain appears in the sequencing data of a study of CD8+ T cells in alopecia areata (dated by TCRdb to about 2018). Study-wide context: The treated patients, all with moderate-to-severe alopecia areata, were enrolled in an open-label pilot trial of oral tofacitinib given at 5 to 10 mg twice daily. Scalp clonality was compared across normal scalp (n=4), patchy alopecia areata scalp (n=8), and alopecia totalis/universalis scalp (n=8). RNA was extracted with the PAXgene miRNA kit for fixed scalp, the miRNeasy kit for PBMCs, and the RNeasy kit for mouse skin. Patients stayed on tofacitinib for 6 to 18 months and then had 6 months of follow-up off drug so that delayed response and recurrence could be assessed. In humans, TCRbeta sequencing was performed on scalp tissue and on sorted CD4+ and CD8+ peripheral blood T cells from healthy controls and from patients with patchy or totalis/universalis alopecia areata. To study T cell clonal expansion in alopecia areata, the researchers applied high-throughput TCRbeta sequencing to both the C3H/HeJ mouse model and human patients. Biopsies were taken from tofacitinib-treated patients at baseline and again at 4 and 24 weeks into treatment, and several of those patients also had a later scalp biopsy. For the treated patients, the SALT score, which quantifies what percentage of scalp surface area is affected, served as the measure of disease severity. TCRbeta CDR3 regions were amplified by immunoSEQ multiplex PCR with 35 Vbeta forward and 13 Jbeta reverse primers. General study outcomes and caveats: Scalp TCR repertoire analysis is complicated because resident alphabeta T cells in normal human skin are also sequenced, whereas mouse skin is dominated by gammadelta T cells. TCR sequences shared between patients were less clear than in mice, possibly partly because of HLA diversity in the patient population. Tofacitinib significantly lowered scalp clonality and the number of expanded CD8+ clones among the top 100 scalp clones. During tofacitinib treatment, many expanded lesional clones remained in scalp and blood, and this persistence may partly explain relapse after treatment is stopped. Compared with normal scalp, lesional scalp, particularly in alopecia totalis/universalis, had higher clonality and more expanded CD8+ clones, which suggests antigenic drive. Because the treated cohort was small and had only one nonresponder, larger studies are needed to examine links between baseline CD8+ expansion and response.

The intended sense of this specimen's time point label: around 29 days on oral tofacitinib. The treatment or condition label of this sample denotes: oral pan-JAK inhibitor, 5-10 mg twice daily. Lesional scalp punch biopsies and peripheral blood were obtained from alopecia areata patients. After PBMCs were isolated by density centrifugation and stained for CD3, CD4 and CD8, a FACSAria was used to sort CD4+ and CD8+ T cells. Of note for this clone: Which antigen it targets is not known. No quality values exist for individual bases; no much larger clone is one base distant.

Library prep was done by the immunoSEQ multiplex PCR assay. To provide template for TCR sequencing, every sample had RNA extracted and reverse transcribed into cDNA. SuperScript III was used to make first-strand cDNA, primed with a 2:1 mix of oligo-dT and random hexamers. Amplification bias was assessed with a synthetic immune receptor repertoire, and residual bias was removed computationally. The paper's data handling went like this. Raw reads were preprocessed for error removal, and CDR3 was defined according to IMGT conventions as running from the conserved cysteine to phenylalanine. Clonality was computed as 1 minus the Shannon entropy, with the entropy normalized by log2 of the number of productive unique TCRs. Whether each scalp clone was CD4 or CD8 was inferred by checking scalp TCRbeta sequences against the CD4 and CD8 repertoires from sorted blood. As stored in TCRdb, this immuneACCESS dataset retains in-frame rearrangements with V and J assigned. A fraction of the clones does not appear; measured against another copy, unresolved V genes explain less than half of the discrepancy, and the remainder lacks a known reason. V and J calls and clone size follow that table, whereas D and trimming were derived from the DNA. The sample table shows 120,000 or so clones, and approximately 57% are seen once. The top ten hold around 6% of the sample.

Measured from the cysteine to the phenylalanine, the CDR3 is 14 residues long. The entry retains the CDR3 DNA only, 42 bases that are in frame from base 1. From the germline V gene (reference sequence), CDR1 is SGHNT and CDR2 is YYREEE. V lost 3 bases and J lost 2 bases; the stretch between them is 11 bases long. The receptor was isolated from a human donor with alopecia areata. The chain links TRBV5-4 with TRBJ2-5, with the D gene not clear enough to name. Here the sequenced sample was CD4+ T cells sorted from blood, taken at week 4, from a patient treated with tofacitinib. The DNA sequence reads TGTGCCAGCAGCTATAAGGACGGTCAAGAGACCCAGTACTTC. Its translation is CASSYKDGQETQYF.